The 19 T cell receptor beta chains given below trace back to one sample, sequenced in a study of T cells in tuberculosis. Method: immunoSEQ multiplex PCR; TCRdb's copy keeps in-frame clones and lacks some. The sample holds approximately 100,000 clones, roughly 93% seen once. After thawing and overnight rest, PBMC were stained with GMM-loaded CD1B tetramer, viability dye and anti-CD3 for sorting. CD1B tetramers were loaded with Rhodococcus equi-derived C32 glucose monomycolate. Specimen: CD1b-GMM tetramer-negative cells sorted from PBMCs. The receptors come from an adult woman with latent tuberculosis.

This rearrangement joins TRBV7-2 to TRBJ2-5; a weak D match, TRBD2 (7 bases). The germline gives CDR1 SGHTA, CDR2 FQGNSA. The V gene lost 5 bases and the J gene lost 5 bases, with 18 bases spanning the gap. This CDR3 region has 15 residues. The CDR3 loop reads CASSQTGGTMETQYF. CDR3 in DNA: TGTGCCAGCAGCCAAACCGGGGGGACAATGGAGACCCAGTACTTC.

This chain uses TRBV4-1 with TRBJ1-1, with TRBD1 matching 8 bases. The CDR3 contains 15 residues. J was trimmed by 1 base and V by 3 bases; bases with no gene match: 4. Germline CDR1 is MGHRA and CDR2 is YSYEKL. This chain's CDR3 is CASSHDRGRNTEAFF. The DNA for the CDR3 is TGCGCCAGCAGCCACGACAGGGGCCGGAACACTGAAGCTTTCTTT.

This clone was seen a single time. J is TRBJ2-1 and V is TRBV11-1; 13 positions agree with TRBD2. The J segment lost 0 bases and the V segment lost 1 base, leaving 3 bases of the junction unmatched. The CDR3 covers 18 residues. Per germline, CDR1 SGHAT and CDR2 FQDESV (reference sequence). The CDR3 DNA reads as TGTGCCAGCAGCTTAGGACTAGCGGGGGGACCCTCCTACAATGAGCAGTTCTTC. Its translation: CASSLGLAGGPSYNEQFF.

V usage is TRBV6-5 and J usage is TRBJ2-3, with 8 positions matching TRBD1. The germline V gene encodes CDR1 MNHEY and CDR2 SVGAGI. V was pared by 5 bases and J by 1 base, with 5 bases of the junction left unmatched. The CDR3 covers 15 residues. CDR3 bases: TGTGCCAGCAGTCCTCCGACAGGGGGCACAGATACGCAGTATTTT. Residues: CASSPPTGGTDTQYF.

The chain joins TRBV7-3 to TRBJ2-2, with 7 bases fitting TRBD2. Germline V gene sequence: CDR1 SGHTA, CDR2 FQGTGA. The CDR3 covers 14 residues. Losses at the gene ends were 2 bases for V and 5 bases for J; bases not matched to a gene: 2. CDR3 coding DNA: TGTGCCAGCAGCTTAGGGGGGGGGACCGGGGAGCTGTTTTTT. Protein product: CASSLGGGTGELFF. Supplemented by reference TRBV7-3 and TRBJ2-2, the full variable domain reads GAGVSQTPSNKVTEKGKYVELRCDPISGHTALYWYRQSLGQGPEFLIYFQGTGAADDSGLPNDRFFAVRPEGSVSTLKIQRTERGDSAVYLCASSLGGGTGELFFGEGSRLTVL.

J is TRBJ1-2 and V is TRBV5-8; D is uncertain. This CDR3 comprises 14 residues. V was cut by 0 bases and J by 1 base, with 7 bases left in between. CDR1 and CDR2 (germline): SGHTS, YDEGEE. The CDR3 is CASSLVVLNYGYTF. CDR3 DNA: TGTGCCAGCAGCTTGGTCGTCCTTAACTATGGCTACACCTTC.

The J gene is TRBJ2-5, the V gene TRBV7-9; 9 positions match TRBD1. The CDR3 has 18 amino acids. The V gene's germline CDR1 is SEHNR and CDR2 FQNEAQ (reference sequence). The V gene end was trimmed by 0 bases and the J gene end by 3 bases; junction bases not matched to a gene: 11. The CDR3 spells CASSLAPGTGQWEETQYF. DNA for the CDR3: TGTGCCAGCAGCTTAGCGCCGGGGACAGGGCAATGGGAAGAGACCCAGTACTTC.

CDR3 sequence (DNA): TGCAGCGTTGAACGAGTGACAATCTCTGGAAACACCATATATTTT. It codes for CSVERVTISGNTIYF. This sequence joins TRBV29-1 and TRBJ1-3; D unresolved. Germline CDR1 is SQVTM and CDR2 is ANQGSEA. With 2 bases removed from V and 0 bases from J, the gap between germline ends came to 11 bases. The length of the CDR3 is 15 residues.

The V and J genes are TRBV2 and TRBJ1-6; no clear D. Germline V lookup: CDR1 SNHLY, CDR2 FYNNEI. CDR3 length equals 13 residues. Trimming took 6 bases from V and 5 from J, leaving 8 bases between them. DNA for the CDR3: TGTGCCAGCAGCCCCAGTAATAATTCACCCCTCCACTTT. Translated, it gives CASSPSNNSPLHF. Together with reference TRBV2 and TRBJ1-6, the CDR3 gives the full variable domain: EPEVTQTPSHQVTQMGQEVILRCVPISNHLYFYWYRQILGQKVEFLVSFYNNEISEKSEIFDDQFSVERPDGSNFTLKIRSTKLEDSAMYFCASSPSNNSPLHFGNGTRLTVT.

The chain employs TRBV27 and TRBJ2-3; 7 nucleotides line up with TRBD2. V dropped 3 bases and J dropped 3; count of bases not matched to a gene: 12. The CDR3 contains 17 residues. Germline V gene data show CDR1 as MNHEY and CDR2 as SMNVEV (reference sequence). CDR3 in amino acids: CASSFSTLAVSTDTQYF. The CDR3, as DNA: TGTGCCAGCAGTTTCTCAACGCTAGCGGTTTCGACAGATACGCAGTATTTT.

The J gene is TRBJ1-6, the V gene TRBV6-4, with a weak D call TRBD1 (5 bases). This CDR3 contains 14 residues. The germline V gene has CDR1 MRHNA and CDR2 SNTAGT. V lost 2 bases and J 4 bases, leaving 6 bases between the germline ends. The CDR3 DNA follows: TGTGCCAGCAGTGACGGGACTTATAATTCACCCCTCCACTTT. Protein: CASSDGTYNSPLHF.

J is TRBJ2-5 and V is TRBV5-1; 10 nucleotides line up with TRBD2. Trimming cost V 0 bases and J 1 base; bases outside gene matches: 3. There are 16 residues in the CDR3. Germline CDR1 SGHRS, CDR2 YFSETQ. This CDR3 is CASSLVLAGGQETQYF. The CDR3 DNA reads TGCGCCAGCAGCTTGGTTTTAGCGGGGGGCCAAGAGACCCAGTACTTC.

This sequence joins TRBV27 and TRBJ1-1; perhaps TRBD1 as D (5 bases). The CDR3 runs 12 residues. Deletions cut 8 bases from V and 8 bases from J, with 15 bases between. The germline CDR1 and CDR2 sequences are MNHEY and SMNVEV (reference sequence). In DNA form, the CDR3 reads TGTGCCAGCTGCATGCGGGGGGGGGAAGCTTTCTTT. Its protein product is CASCMRGGEAFF.

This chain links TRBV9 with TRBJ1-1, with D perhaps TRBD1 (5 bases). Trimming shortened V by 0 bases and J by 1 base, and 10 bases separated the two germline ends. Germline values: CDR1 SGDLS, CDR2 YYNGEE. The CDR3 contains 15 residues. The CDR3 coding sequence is TGTGCCAGCAGCGTAGTCCCAGGGAAGAACACTGAAGCTTTCTTT. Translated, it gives CASSVVPGKNTEAFF. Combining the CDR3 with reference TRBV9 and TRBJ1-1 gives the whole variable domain DSGVTQTPKHLITATGQRVTLRCSPRSGDLSVYWYQQSLDQGLQFLIQYYNGEERAKGNILERFSAQQFPDLHSELNLSSLELGDSALYFCASSVVPGKNTEAFFGQGTRLTVV.

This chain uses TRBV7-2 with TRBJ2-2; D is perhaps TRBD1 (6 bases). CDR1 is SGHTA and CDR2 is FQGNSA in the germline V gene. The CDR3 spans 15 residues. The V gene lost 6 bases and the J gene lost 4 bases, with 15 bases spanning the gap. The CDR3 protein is CASSLQGRGTGELFF. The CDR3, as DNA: TGTGCCAGCAGTCTCCAGGGGAGAGGCACCGGGGAGCTGTTTTTT.

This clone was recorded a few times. The DNA for the CDR3 is TGTGCCAGTAGTATGTTTGGAGTTGAGCCCCAGCATTTT. Translation gives CASSMFGVEPQHF. The gene calls are TRBV19 and TRBJ1-5, with D uncertain. CDR3 length: 13 residues. Germline V gene data show CDR1 as LNHDA and CDR2 as SQIVND (reference sequence). V dropped 3 bases and J dropped 8 bases, with 11 bases sitting between them.

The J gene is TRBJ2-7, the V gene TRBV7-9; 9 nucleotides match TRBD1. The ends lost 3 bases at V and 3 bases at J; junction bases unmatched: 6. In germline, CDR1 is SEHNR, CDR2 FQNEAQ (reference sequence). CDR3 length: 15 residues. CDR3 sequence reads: CASSLWTGVDYEQYF. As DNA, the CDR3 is TGTGCCAGCAGCTTGTGGACAGGGGTGGACTACGAGCAGTACTTC.

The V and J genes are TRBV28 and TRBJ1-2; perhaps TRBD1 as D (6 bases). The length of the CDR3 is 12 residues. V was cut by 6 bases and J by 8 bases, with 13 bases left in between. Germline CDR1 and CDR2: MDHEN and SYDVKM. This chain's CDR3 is CASSNRVFGYTF. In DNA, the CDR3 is TGTGCCAGCAGCAACAGGGTGTTCGGCTACACCTTC.

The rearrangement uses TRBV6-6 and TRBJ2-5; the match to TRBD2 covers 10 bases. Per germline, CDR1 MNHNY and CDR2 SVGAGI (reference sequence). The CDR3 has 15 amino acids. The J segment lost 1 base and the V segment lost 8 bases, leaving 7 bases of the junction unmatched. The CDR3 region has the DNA TGTGCCAGCGACCCCTTAGCGGGGGGCCAAGAGACCCAGTACTTC. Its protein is CASDPLAGGQETQYF.